A single T cell receptor beta chain is shown here with its context. This clone has only one observation. It has no known antigen specificity. No much larger clone exists at a distance of one base, and base qualities are not known. The receptor library was made with the immunoSEQ multiplex PCR assay. For the multiplex PCR, a mixture combining 60 forward primers for TCR Vbeta segments and 13 reverse primers for TCR Jbeta segments was used. Amplification of the CDR3 region of rearranged TCR beta genes was performed with a multiplex PCR assay on genomic DNA. Amplified TCR beta libraries were sequenced as 87-base-pair reads on the Illumina HiSeq System. As for the original processing: Across the 500 to 700 repertoires, a later analysis counted 78 million or so unique TCR beta chains, roughly 11 million of which were shared by at least two donors. Raw reads were error-corrected and collapsed into unique sequences with a nearest-neighbor algorithm that merged closely related sequences to remove PCR and sequencing errors. To assign V, D and J gene segments, CDR3 sequences were aligned to IMGT reference sequences. For a sequence to be retained, a match of at least six nucleotides to both a V gene segment and a J gene segment was required. A rearrangement was called productive if the CDR3 had no stop codons and remained in frame with V and J, and every other rearrangement was called non-productive. CDR3 was defined by IMGT convention, running from the second conserved V-encoded cysteine to the conserved J-encoded phenylalanine. In an earlier analysis of just under 600 of the donors, sequences lacking an unambiguous match to a single V gene segment were excluded. In an earlier analysis of around 600 of the donors, V segments were called functional above 56.7% productive rearrangements and were called segregating when the between-donor standard deviation exceeded 5%. A statistical classification framework was built for diagnosing cytomegalovirus status from the catalog of TCR beta chain sequences. A later analysis assigned V and J genes by comparing TCR nucleotide sequences with IMGT/GENE-DB human TR gene sequences. A later analysis assigned CDR3 sequences and most-parsimonious VDJ recombination scenarios with the TCRdist pipeline. In a later analysis, each TCR beta chain was defined by its CDR3 amino acid sequence together with its V-gene family, and reads without a unique V-gene family were excluded. To address suspected cross-contamination and a sequencing artifact, a later analysis removed approximately 590 highly shared, low-generation-probability nucleotide sequences. In a later analysis, a clonal expansion index for each public chain was calculated from normalized within-repertoire ranks of inferred template counts. Generation probabilities in a later analysis came from a VDJ recombination model fitted to out-of-frame rearrangements, and those results were checked against IGoR. In a later analysis, TCR-TCR, TCR-HLA and TCR-CMV co-occurrence was scored with hypergeometric tests, and a repertoire-size bias correction was applied to TCR pairs. In a later analysis, false discovery rates were estimated by permuting HLA or CMV assignments 20 times. In a later analysis, co-occurring TCRs were grouped using DBSCAN, with TCRdist sequence similarity added in when clustering inside HLA-allele-positive subsets. Repertoires with fewer than 30,000 or more than 120,000 public chains were left out of co-occurrence clustering, as were four to six repertoires with anomalous nucleotide sharing. TCRdb took over this immuneACCESS table, retaining in-frame rearrangements with V and J assigned. Such tables are incomplete; in checked studies, under half of the missing clones stem from an unresolved V gene, and the remainder is unexplained. The V and J calls and clone size come from that table; D and trimming were worked out from the DNA. A total of over 50,000 clones appear in this sample, around 85% of them only once. The ten largest clones represent around 1.7% of the sample.

The data originate from a study of cytomegalovirus exposure and HLA in healthy donors listed by TCRdb under 2017. In terms of the full investigation: An earlier analysis of approximately 550 of the donors reported 250 to 350 Gb of sequence data and around 110 million unique TCR beta sequences from 150 million to 200 million T cells. The T cell repertoires of 670 or so subjects were profiled by immunosequencing and related to cytomegalovirus serostatus. Besides the first cohort of roughly 660 subjects, a separate validation cohort made up of 120 different subjects was used. Typing coverage varied by locus: roughly 620-640 donors for A, B, C, DRB1 and DQB1; more than 500 for DQA1; over 600 for DPA1; 400 to 480 for DPB1. A later analysis re-examined previously published TCR beta repertoires from 600 to 700 donors and added high-resolution HLA genotyping to investigate patterns of TCR occurrence. Because of strong linkage in the cohort, roughly 5 DR-DQ haplotypes were treated as single units for association and clustering. The genetic ancestry cluster associated with self-reported Caucasian donors included roughly four fifths of the 350 to 500 genotyped donors. High-throughput TCR immunosequencing, statistical association of individual TCRs with disease status, and machine learning were combined to predict cytomegalovirus infection status. HLA typing included class I and class II loci at four-digit resolution. In an earlier analysis of about 590 of the donors, high-throughput TCR beta sequencing was used to judge whether each TCR beta V gene segment behaved as functional or pseudogenic. The study aimed to test whether cataloging public T cell receptors could reveal signatures of past pathogen exposure. Every discovery cohort repertoire had been produced on one sequencing platform. Donor age, sex, ethnicity and CMV serostatus were compiled together with the repertoire data. Genome-wide SNP genotypes for about 60% of the roughly 700 donors were used in a later genetic analysis, which treated that subset as a discovery cohort. An early release that covered approximately 600 HLA-typed donors contained around 330 gigabases of sequencing data and 75 million to 100 million unique TCR sequences. In the later analysis, no new phenotypic data were used to find candidate immune exposures; instead, reliance was placed on TCR beta sequences and their occurrence across donors. Across 300 to 500 genotyped donors of the cohort, an average of roughly 200,000 unique TCR beta nucleotide sequences per donor were sequenced, and 15% to 20% of those sequences were non-productive.

The CDR3 measures 15 amino acids from cysteine to phenylalanine. Only the CDR3 DNA is retained, 45 bases long and in frame from the first base. After removal of 5 bases from V and 6 bases from J, the junction retains 10 bases not matched to a gene. Reading the germline V gene (reference sequence) gives CDR1 LNHNV and CDR2 YYDKDF. Broader findings and caveats from the paper: Cytomegalovirus status was reported to be diagnosed by the classifier with high specificity and sensitivity in both the original and validation cohorts. Three of the identified cytomegalovirus-associated TCR beta chains were confirmed in vitro to be specific for cytomegalovirus antigens. The earlier analysis of approximately 590 of the donors excluded about 16 rarely observed V segments, including chromosome 9 orphons, because counts were too low. According to the authors, the approach could potentially be generalized to other disease states and immunological phenotypes. In a later genetic analysis, fewer N-insertions in productive TCRs were reported among donors in an Asian-associated ancestry cluster than the roughly 640-donor mean. Roughly uniform sequencing depth across donors was assumed in presence/absence analyses, although this assumption may not hold. Assigning TCR associations to individual alleles was difficult when HLA alleles, especially DR and DQ, strongly co-occurred. Correlated functional status among segregating V segments might be attributable to linkage disequilibrium, but an unknown experimental factor could not be ruled out. A further reported finding was that TCR beta sequences accurately predicted the HLA-A and HLA-B alleles for most subjects in the first cohort. A cluster of highly shared sequence variants was judged likely to represent a technical artifact of the sequencing pipeline. A later analysis found that HLA-associated TCR beta chains were more clonally expanded and had lower generation probabilities than equally common non-associated chains. A later analysis associated about 17,000 TCR beta sequences with specific HLA alleles at a false discovery rate of 0.05. Most TCR sequences were observed very rarely across donors, whereas some public TCRs were present in many individuals. In a later analysis, several top co-occurrence clusters were reported to appear linked to parvovirus B19, influenza, CMV and Epstein-Barr virus. The study listed around 160 TCR beta chains as associated with cytomegalovirus. A later analysis found that most CMV-associated TCR beta chains appeared HLA-restricted, with HLA associations seemingly driven largely by CMV exposure. In a later analysis, the rate of TCR association differed among HLA loci, with DRB1 alleles having the most associated TCRs and HLA-C alleles having the fewest. A later genetic analysis associated a missense DCLRE1C variant with V-gene and J-gene trimming of TCR beta chains, and an independent cohort replicated the association. HLA typing was unavailable for some donors at each locus, so association tests used only the typed subset. In an earlier analysis of 450 to 750 of the donors, most TCR beta V segments appeared in productive rearrangements about 87% or about 30% of the time, broadly matching IMGT annotations. Only TCR beta chains were sequenced in this cohort, and the absence of alpha or paired-chain data limited detectable features. CMV serostatus was the only immune exposure information available for the cohort. The 87-base-pair reads could not distinguish some IMGT-functional V segments, including TRBV6-2 and TRBV6-3, so those segments were excluded.

The cohort was made up of roughly 670 healthy bone marrow donors. At the time of sampling, every cohort member was nominally healthy, though immune exposures that went unrecorded were likely present. The donor was CMV seronegative and was included in the group of a few hundred seronegative cohort members. Every donor gave a peripheral blood sample, and the peripheral blood mononuclear cells from that sample were used for TCR beta sequencing. The Qiagen DNeasy Blood Extraction Kit was used to extract genomic DNA from the blood cell samples. The sample taken for sequencing was PBMCs. The source is a man between 40 and 49 years old in good health and CMV-seronegative. The sequence joins TRBV15 to TRBJ1-5, and 7 bases in between align with TRBD1. This receptor has the CDR3 CATSGGSRGIQPQHF. Read as DNA, the sequence is TGTGCCACCAGCGGGGGGTCCAGGGGGATTCAGCCCCAGCATTTT.